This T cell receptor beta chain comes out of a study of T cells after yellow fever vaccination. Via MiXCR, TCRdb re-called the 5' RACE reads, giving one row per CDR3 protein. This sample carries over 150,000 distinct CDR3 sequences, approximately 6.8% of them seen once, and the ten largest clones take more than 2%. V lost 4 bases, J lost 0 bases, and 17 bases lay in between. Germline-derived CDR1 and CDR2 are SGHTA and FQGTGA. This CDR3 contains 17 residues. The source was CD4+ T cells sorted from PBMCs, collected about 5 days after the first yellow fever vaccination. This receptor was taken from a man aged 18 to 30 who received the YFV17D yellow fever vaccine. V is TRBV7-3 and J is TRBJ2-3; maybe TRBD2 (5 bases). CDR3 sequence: CASSSPGGRSSTDTQYF. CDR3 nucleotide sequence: TGTGCCAGCAGCTCCCCCGGCGGGCGTTCTAGCACAGATACGCAGTATTTT.